This record concerns one T cell receptor beta chain sequence. As originally analysed: Estimated nucleated cell counts came from reference gene primer amplification. Assay used: immunoSEQ multiplex PCR; TCRdb lists only in-frame clones, some missing. Clone size and the V and J calls come from that table; the DNA yielded D and trimming. The sample lists 110,000 or so clones, around 89% seen once, with roughly 19% in the top ten. The data were obtained in a study of blood T cell repertoires in COVID-19. Study overall: The United States, Italy and Spain supplied acute and convalescent COVID-19 samples. Sample material is recorded as cDNA or gDNA derived from T cells, B-cell-depleted T cells, or PBMCs.

Sequenced sample: peripheral blood. This sequence was found in a human donor with acute or convalescent COVID-19. The donor label of this sample is uncertain.

DNA for the CDR3: TGTGCCAGCAGTGAGCCGGGACAGCTTGAAAAACTGTTTTTT. It is translated as CASSEPGQLEKLFF. The V call is TRBV6-1, the J call TRBJ1-4, with 7 positions matching TRBD1. CDR1 and CDR2 from the germline V gene are MNHNS and SASEGT. This CDR3 has 14 residues. Trimming cost V 3 bases and J 7 bases; bases outside gene matches: 5.